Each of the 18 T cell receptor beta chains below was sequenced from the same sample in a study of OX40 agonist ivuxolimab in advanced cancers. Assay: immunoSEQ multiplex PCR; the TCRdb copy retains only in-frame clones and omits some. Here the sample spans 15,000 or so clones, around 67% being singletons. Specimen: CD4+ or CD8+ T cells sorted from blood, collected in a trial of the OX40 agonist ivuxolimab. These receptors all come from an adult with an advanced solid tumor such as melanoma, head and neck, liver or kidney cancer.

CDR3 loop: CASSVGLRDSYNEQFF. The CDR3 DNA reads as TGTGCCAGCAGCGTAGGACTTAGAGACTCCTACAATGAGCAGTTCTTC. V gene TRBV9 combines with J gene TRBJ2-1; D gene uncertain. Germline V CDR1 and CDR2: SGDLS, YYNGEE. This CDR3 region has 16 residues. V shed 0 bases and J shed 0 bases, with 10 bases lying between them.

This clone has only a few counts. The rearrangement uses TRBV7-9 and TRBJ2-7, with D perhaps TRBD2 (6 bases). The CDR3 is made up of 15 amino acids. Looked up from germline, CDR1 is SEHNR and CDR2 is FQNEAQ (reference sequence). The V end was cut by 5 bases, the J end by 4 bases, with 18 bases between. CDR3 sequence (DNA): TGTGCCAGCAGCCCAATAGGTATTAGCGGATACGAGCAGTACTTC. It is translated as CASSPIGISGYEQYF.

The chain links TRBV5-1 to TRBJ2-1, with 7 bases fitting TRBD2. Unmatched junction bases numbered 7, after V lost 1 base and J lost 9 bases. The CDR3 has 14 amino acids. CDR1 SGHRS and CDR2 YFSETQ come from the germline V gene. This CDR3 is CASSLSSGLGEQFF. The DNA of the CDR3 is TGCGCCAGCAGCTTGTCTAGCGGCCTAGGTGAGCAGTTCTTC.

The CDR3 DNA reads as TGTGCCAGCAGTGAAGCTAGCAGGACTTATTACAACTACAATGAGCAGTTCTTC. It codes for CASSEASRTYYNYNEQFF. This sequence joins TRBV6-1 and TRBJ2-1; a weak D match, TRBD2 (5 bases). This CDR3 region has 18 residues. Looked up from germline, CDR1 is MNHNS and CDR2 is SASEGT. V lost 0 bases, J lost 3 bases, and 18 bases lay in between.

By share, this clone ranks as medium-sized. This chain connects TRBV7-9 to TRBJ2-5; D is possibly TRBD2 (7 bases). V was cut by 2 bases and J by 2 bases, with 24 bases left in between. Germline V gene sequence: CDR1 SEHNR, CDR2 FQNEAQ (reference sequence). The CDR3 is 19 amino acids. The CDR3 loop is CASSLPSPTSGGQQETQYF. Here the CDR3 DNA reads TGTGCCAGCAGCTTACCCTCCCCCACGTCCGGGGGGCAGCAAGAGACCCAGTACTTC.

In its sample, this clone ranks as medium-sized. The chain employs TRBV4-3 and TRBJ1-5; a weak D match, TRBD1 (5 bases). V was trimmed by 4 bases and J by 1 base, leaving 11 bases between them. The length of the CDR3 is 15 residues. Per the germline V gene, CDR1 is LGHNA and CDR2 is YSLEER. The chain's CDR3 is CASSPDRGSNQPQHF. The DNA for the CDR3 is TGCGCCAGCAGCCCCGACCGGGGGAGCAATCAGCCCCAGCATTTT.

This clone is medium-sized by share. This CDR3 reads CATSRGQSAGNTIYF. The CDR3 nucleotides are TGTGCCACCAGCAGGGGACAGTCTGCTGGAAACACCATATATTTT. This chain uses TRBV15 with TRBJ1-3; 7 bases fit TRBD1. The V gene's germline CDR1 is LNHNV and CDR2 YYDKDF (reference sequence). This CDR3 comprises 15 residues. V lost 3 bases and J lost 2; bases outside the gene matches: 4.

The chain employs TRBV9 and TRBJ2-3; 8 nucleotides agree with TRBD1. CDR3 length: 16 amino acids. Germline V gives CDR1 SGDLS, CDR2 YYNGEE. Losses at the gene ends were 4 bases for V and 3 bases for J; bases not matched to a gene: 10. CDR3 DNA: TGTGCCAGCAGCCCCGGGGAACAGGGGGTGACAGATACGCAGTATTTT. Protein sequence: CASSPGEQGVTDTQYF.

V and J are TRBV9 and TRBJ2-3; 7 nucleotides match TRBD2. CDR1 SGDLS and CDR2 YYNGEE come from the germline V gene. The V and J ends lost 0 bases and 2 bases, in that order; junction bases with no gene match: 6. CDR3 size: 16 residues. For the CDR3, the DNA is TGTGCCAGCAGCGTAGACCCTAGCGGCCCCACAGATACGCAGTATTTT. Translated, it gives CASSVDPSGPTDTQYF.

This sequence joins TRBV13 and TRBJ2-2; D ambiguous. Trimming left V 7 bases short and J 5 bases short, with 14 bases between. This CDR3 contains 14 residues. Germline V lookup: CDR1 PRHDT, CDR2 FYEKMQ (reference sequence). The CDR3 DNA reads TGTGCCAGCACCAGGACCCCCGGGACCGGGGAGCTGTTTTTT. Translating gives CASTRTPGTGELFF.

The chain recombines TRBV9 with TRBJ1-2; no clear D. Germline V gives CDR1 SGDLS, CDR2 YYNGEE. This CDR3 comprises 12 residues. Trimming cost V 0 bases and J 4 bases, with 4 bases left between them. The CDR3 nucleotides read TGTGCCAGCAGCGTAGGAATCTATGGCTACACCTTC. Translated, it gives CASSVGIYGYTF.

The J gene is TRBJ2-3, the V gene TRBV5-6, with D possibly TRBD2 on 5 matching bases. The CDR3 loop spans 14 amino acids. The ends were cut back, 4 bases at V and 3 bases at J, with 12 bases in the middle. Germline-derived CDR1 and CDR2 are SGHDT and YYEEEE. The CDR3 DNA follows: TGTGCCAGCAGCATACCTAGCAGAACAGATACGCAGTATTTT. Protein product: CASSIPSRTDTQYF.

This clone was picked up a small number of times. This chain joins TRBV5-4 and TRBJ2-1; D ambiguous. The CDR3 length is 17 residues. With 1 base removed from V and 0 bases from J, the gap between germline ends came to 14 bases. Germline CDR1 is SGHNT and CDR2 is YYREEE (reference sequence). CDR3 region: CASSLLASRSSYNEQFF. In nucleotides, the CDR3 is TGTGCCAGCAGCTTGTTGGCAAGTCGTAGCTCCTACAATGAGCAGTTCTTC. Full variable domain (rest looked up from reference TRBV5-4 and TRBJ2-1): ETGVTQSPTHLIKTRGQQVTLRCSSQSGHNTVSWYQQALGQGPQFIFQYYREEENGRGNFPPRFSGLQFPNYSSELNVNALELDDSALYLCASSLLASRSSYNEQFFGPGTRLTVL.

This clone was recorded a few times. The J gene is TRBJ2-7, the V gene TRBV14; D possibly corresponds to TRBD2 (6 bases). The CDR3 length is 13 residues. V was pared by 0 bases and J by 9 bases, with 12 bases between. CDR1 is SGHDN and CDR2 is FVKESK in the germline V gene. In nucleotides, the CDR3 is TGTGCCAGCAGCCAAGAGGGGCGGGAAGGGCAGTACTTC. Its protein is CASSQEGREGQYF.

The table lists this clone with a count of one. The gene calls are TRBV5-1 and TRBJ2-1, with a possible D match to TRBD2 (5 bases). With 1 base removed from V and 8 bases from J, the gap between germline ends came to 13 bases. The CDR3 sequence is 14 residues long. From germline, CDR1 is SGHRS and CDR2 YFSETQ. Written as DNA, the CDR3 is TGCGCCAGCAGCTTGTTGGACTGGGCCGATGAGCAGTTCTTC. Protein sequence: CASSLLDWADEQFF.

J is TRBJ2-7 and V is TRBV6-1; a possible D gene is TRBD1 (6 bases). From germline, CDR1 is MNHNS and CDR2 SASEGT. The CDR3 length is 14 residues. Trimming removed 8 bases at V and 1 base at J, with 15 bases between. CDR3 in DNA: TGTGCCAGCCGACCAAGGACAGATTCCTACGAGCAGTACTTC. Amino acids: CASRPRTDSYEQYF.

This chain's CDR3 is CASSQDPPGGRAGELFF. CDR3 bases: TGCGCCAGCAGCCAAGATCCTCCGGGAGGGAGGGCCGGGGAGCTGTTTTTT. The chain combines TRBV4-1 with TRBJ2-2, with 8 bases fitting TRBD2. CDR1 is MGHRA, CDR2 YSYEKL, per germline. The CDR3 is 17 residues long. The junction had 9 bases not matched to a gene; V was cut back by 0 bases and J by 6 bases.

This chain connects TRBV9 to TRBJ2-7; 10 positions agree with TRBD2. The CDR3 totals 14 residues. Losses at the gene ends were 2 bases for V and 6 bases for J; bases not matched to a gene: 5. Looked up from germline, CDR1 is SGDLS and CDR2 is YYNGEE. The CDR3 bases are TGTGCCAGCAGCGTGCTAGCGGGAGATGCCGAGCAGTACTTC. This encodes CASSVLAGDAEQYF.